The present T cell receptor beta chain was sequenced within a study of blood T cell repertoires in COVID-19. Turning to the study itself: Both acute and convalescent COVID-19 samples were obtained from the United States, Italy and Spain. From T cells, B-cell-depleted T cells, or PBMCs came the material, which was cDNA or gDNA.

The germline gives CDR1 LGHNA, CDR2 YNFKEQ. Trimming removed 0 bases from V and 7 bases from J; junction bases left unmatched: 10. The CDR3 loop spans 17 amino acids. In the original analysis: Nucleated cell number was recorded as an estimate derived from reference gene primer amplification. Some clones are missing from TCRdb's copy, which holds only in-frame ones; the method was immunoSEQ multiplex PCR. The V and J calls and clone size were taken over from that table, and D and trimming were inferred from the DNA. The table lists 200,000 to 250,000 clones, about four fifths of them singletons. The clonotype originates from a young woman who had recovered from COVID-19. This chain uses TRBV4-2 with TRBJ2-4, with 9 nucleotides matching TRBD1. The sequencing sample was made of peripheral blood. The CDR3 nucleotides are TGTGCCAGCAGCCAAGATAAACAGGGGGCGCAAAAGAACATTCAGTACTTC. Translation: CASSQDKQGAQKNIQYF.